The 14 T cell receptor beta chains below come from one sample, sequenced in a study of T cell responses to AZD1222 COVID-19 vaccine. Produced via immunoSEQ multiplex PCR; TCRdb's table is partial and in-frame only. The sample carries 89,000 or so clones, 80% to 90% recorded once. The sample in question was peripheral blood, obtained on day 0 of AZD1222 vaccination. The receptors shown here come from an adult in good health.

This chain joins TRBV27 and TRBJ2-7; 7 bases map to TRBD2. The CDR3 contains 13 residues. Germline V gene data show CDR1 as MNHEY and CDR2 as SMNVEV (reference sequence). J gave up 4 bases and V 7 bases, and 7 bases lay outside the gene matches. This chain's CDR3 is CASNGGSSYEQYF. CDR3 bases: TGTGCCAGCAATGGCGGGAGTTCATACGAGCAGTACTTC.

V is TRBV18 and J is TRBJ1-6, with D hard to call. This CDR3 contains 13 residues. V shed 3 bases and J shed 8 bases, with 8 bases lying between them. The germline gives CDR1 KGHSH, CDR2 LQKENI. In nucleotides, the CDR3 is TGTGCCAGCTCACCGGGTGTGGATTCACCCCTCCACTTT. Translation: CASSPGVDSPLHF.

CDR3 nucleotides: TGTGCCATCACCCGAGGTATGAACACTGAAGCTTTCTTT. It codes for CAITRGMNTEAFF. The V call is TRBV10-3, the J call TRBJ1-1; D uncertain. The CDR3 runs to 13 residues. Trimming shortened V by 7 bases and J by 0 bases, and 9 bases separated the two germline ends. From germline, CDR1 is ENHRY and CDR2 SYGVKD.

V usage is TRBV4-3 and J usage is TRBJ2-1; 9 bases map to TRBD1. The CDR3 consists of 15 residues. Germline CDR1 is LGHNA and CDR2 is YSLEER. V dropped 6 bases and J dropped 8; count of bases not matched to a gene: 11. This CDR3 is CASRLRDREGYEQFF. CDR3 nucleotides: TGCGCCAGCAGACTCCGGGACAGGGAGGGCTATGAGCAGTTCTTC.

The CDR3 sequence: CASSSEYQETQYF. The CDR3 coding sequence is TGTGCCAGTAGTAGCGAGTACCAAGAGACCCAGTACTTC. The chain recombines TRBV19 with TRBJ2-5; D unclear. The CDR3 length is 13 residues. Germline V CDR1 and CDR2: LNHDA, SQIVND (reference sequence). The V end lost 4 bases, the J end lost 0 bases, and 6 bases lay between the germline ends.

The chain carries TRBV28 and TRBJ1-4, with TRBD1 as a possible D gene (6 bases). V shed 4 bases and J shed 8 bases, with 17 bases lying between them. The CDR3 totals 15 residues. In germline, CDR1 is MDHEN, CDR2 SYDVKM. CDR3 in DNA: TGTGCCAGCAGTTCGACGGGACACAAAGAGGAAAAACTGTTTTTT. Protein: CASSSTGHKEEKLFF.

The chain combines TRBV28 with TRBJ2-7; no firm D call. The CDR3 is 13 residues long. Germline CDR1 MDHEN, CDR2 SYDVKM. Trimming pared 6 bases from V and 0 bases from J, leaving 9 bases between. DNA for the CDR3: TGTGCCAGCAGATTACATAACTCCTACGAGCAGTACTTC. It specifies CASRLHNSYEQYF.

The CDR3 region has the DNA TGTGCCAGCAGTTACTCGAGGCTAGCGGGGGACAATGAGCAGTTCTTC. Protein product: CASSYSRLAGDNEQFF. The chain is built from TRBV6-2 or TRBV6-3 and TRBJ2-1; 10 nucleotides align to TRBD2. This CDR3 region has 16 residues. With 0 bases clipped from V and 5 bases from J, the junction kept 4 bases outside the gene matches. Germline V gives CDR1 MNHEY, CDR2 SVGEGT.

This chain connects TRBV30 to TRBJ2-2; D is unclear. Germline V gives CDR1 GTSNPN, CDR2 SVGIG (reference sequence). CDR3 size: 16 residues. Trimming shortened V by 0 bases and J by 0 bases, and 11 bases separated the two germline ends. The CDR3 DNA sequence: TGTGCCTGGAGTGTACAAAGCGCCGCGAACACCGGGGAGCTGTTTTTT. Translation: CAWSVQSAANTGELFF. The full variable domain, in which reference TRBV30 and TRBJ2-2 provide the parts outside the CDR3, is SQTIHQWPATLVQPVGSPLSLECTVEGTSNPNLYWYRQAAGRGLQLLFYSVGIGQISSEVPQNLSASRPQDRQFILSSKKLLLSDSGFYLCAWSVQSAANTGELFFGEGSRLTVL.

This sequence joins TRBV27 and TRBJ1-2; TRBD1 matches 8 bases. The germline CDR1 and CDR2 sequences are MNHEY and SMNVEV (reference sequence). Unmatched junction bases numbered 9, after V lost 5 bases and J lost 7 bases. CDR3 size: 14 residues. The CDR3 bases are TGTGCCAGCAGTCCTGGACAGGGATGGGGTGGCTACACCTTC. It yields the protein CASSPGQGWGGYTF.

The gene calls are TRBV5-1 and TRBJ2-6; D is unresolved. V lost 4 bases to trimming and J lost 4 bases, with 15 bases between them. The CDR3 consists of 16 residues. The germline CDR1 and CDR2 sequences are SGHRS and YFSETQ. The CDR3 DNA reads TGCGCCAGCAGCCCGGAAAGGAATTCGGGGGCCAACGTCCTGACTTTC. This translates into CASSPERNSGANVLTF.

This clone was observed a single time. This rearrangement joins TRBV20-1 to TRBJ2-3; D call uncertain. The V gene's germline CDR1 is DFQATT and CDR2 SNEGSKA (reference sequence). CDR3 length: 11 residues. Trimming removed 5 bases at V and 6 bases at J, with 9 bases between. The CDR3 sequence: CSASEPDTQYF. Written as DNA, the CDR3 is TGCAGTGCTTCCGAACCCGATACGCAGTATTTT.

The CDR3 coding sequence is TGTGCCAGCAGTCCCCTTTTAGGCACCGGGGAGCTGTTTTTT. It translates to CASSPLLGTGELFF. This chain joins TRBV6-2 or TRBV6-3 and TRBJ2-2, with D hard to call. Trimming took off 5 bases at V and 4 bases at J, with 11 bases between the two ends. The CDR3 consists of 14 residues. Germline CDR1 and CDR2: MNHEY and SVGEGT.

The rearrangement uses TRBV6-1 and TRBJ2-5; D unclear. The germline V gene encodes CDR1 MNHNS and CDR2 SASEGT. V was pared by 6 bases and J by 5 bases, with 13 bases between. The CDR3 loop spans 13 amino acids. The CDR3 protein is CASSRGPGETQYF. CDR3 DNA: TGTGCCAGCAGCCGAGGACCGGGTGAGACCCAGTACTTC.